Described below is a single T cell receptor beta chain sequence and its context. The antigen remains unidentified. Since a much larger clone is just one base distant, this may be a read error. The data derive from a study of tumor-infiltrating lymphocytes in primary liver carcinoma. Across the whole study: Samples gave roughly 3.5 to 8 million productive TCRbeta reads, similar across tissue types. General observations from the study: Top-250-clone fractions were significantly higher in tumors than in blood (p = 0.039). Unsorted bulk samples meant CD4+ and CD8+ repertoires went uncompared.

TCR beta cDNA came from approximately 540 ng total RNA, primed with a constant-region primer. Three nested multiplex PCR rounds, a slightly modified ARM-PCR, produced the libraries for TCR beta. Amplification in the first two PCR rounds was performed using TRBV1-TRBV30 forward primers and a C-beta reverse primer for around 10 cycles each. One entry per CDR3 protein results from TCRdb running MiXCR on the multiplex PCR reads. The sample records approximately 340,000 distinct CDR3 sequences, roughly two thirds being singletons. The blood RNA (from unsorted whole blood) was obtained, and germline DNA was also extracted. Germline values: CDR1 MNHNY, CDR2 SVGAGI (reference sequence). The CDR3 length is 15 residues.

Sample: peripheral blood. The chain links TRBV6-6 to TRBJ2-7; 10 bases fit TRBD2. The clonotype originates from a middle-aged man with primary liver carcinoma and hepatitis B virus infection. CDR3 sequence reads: CTSRGLAESSYEQYF. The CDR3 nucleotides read TGTACCAGCAGAGGACTAGCGGAGAGCTCCTACGAGCAGTACTTC.